Here is one TCR beta chain with its context. This sample was included in a study of blood T cell repertoires in COVID-19. Study-level information: Both acute and convalescent COVID-19 samples were obtained from the United States, Italy and Spain. PBMCs, B-cell-depleted T cells, or T cells were the source of the cDNA or gDNA that made up the material.

As processed by the authors: Reference gene primer amplification gave estimated nucleated cell counts. Sequencing used immunoSEQ multiplex PCR; TCRdb keeps in-frame clones, though not all of them. From that table come the V and J calls and clone size; the DNA was used to work out D and trimming. The profile covers approximately 97,000 clones, with roughly 92% appearing a single time and less than 2% taken by the ten largest. Germline V lookup: CDR1 WSHSY, CDR2 SAAADI. This CDR3 spans 17 amino acids. V was clipped by 3 bases and J by 3 bases; unmatched bases: 14. Seattle participants joined during active infection and were tracked over time.

This chain connects TRBV10-2 to TRBJ2-7, with 7 nucleotides matching TRBD1. The source is a woman aged 45-59 years with COVID-19, enrolled during active disease. The sample comprised peripheral blood. The CDR3 loop reads CASSDTRGGLSRYEQYV. The CDR3 DNA is TGCGCCAGCAGTGATACCCGAGGGGGCCTATCGCGCTACGAGCAGTACGTC.